The clone carrying this TCR beta chain was detected a few times. The antigen is not known. This sample is drawn from a study of T cell repertoires in cytomegalovirus infection. Overall study findings and caveats: The ex vivo response was dominated by HLA-C-restricted CMV-specific TCR beta clonotypes.

Unmatched junction bases numbered 5, after V lost 0 bases and J lost 4 bases. Germline loops: CDR1 MNHEY, CDR2 SVGEGT. The CDR3 has 16 amino acids. Each CDR3 protein is one row after TCRdb ran MiXCR on the reads. This repertoire shows 90,000 to 110,000 distinct CDR3 sequences, under 30% found once; its top ten account for about 81%. This sequence was found in a human donor in good health (CMV status not recorded). Some clones in this sample may be carry-over from other donors' samples. The chain combines TRBV6-2 or TRBV6-3 with TRBJ2-2; the match to TRBD1 covers 7 bases. Sample: CD8+ T cells from cultured PBMCs, taken from culture after CMV antigen stimulation. The CDR3 region has the DNA TGTGCCAGCAGTTACTCTCGGGACAGCCCCACCGGGGAGCTGTTTTTT. The encoded protein is CASSYSRDSPTGELFF.